Listed below are T cell receptor beta chains from one sample, sequenced in a study of shared clonotypes between healthy human individuals. The protocol was immunoSEQ multiplex PCR, while the TCRdb copy is restricted to in-frame clones and leaves out a portion. Of some 1,900,000 clones in the sample, about 95% were seen once. Sequenced sample: naive CD8+ T cells sorted from blood. The receptors derive from a man aged 18 to 29 in good health. Both conserved end residues are part of each CDR3. Part of the rows lack a size; the others show once, few, many or a class for expanded clones.

TRBV13	TRBJ2-1	NA	CASSQDSHNEQFF
TRBV5-1	TRBJ2-3	NA	CASSPDPDTQYF
TRBV27	TRBJ2-1	NA	CASSYRGIEQFF
TRBV30	TRBJ1-3	NA	CAWDRGNTIYF
TRBV5-1	TRBJ2-7	NA	CASSLDLGPPYEQYF
TRBV28	TRBJ1-5	once	CASSLYQSYNQPQHF
TRBV7-9	TRBJ2-7	NA	CASSPPSYEQYF
TRBV27	TRBJ1-6	NA	CASSLAGVNSPLHF
TRBV27	TRBJ2-1	NA	CAIRGQGIYNEQFF
TRBV11-2	TRBJ2-7	NA	CASSVRQGSYEQYF
TRBV5-1	TRBJ2-7	NA	CASSFDTDYYEQYF
TRBV27	TRBJ1-1	NA	CASSLSIGTDEAFF
TRBV7-6	TRBJ2-7	NA	CASSLDGGSPAYEQYF
TRBV5-1	TRBJ2-7	NA	CASRGQGAYEQYF
TRBV30	TRBJ2-1	NA	CAWSVWENEQFF
TRBV7-9	TRBJ2-1	NA	CASSLDWGPDNEQFF
TRBV2	TRBJ2-7	NA	CASSGGRSYEQYF
TRBV7-2	TRBJ2-7	NA	CASSFSSGSQGDEQYF
TRBV7-9	TRBJ2-1	NA	CASSLEADPYNEQFF
TRBV9	TRBJ2-5	once	CASSVALGGAETQYF
TRBV13	TRBJ2-7	NA	CASSPSGSLNEQYF
TRBV10-3	TRBJ1-3	NA	CAISEIGTASHSGNTIYF
TRBV5-6	TRBJ2-5	NA	CASSLEFGAVETQYF
TRBV6-6	TRBJ2-7	NA	CASSYSGSNEQYF
TRBV7-2	TRBJ2-1	NA	CASSSFGTSVINEQFF
TRBV11-2	TRBJ2-7	NA	CASSRSSPGLAGENSVQYF
TRBV19	TRBJ2-1	once	CASMAGPSSYNEQFF
TRBV5-1	TRBJ2-2	NA	CASSFRDNTGELFF
TRBV5-6	TRBJ2-3	NA	CASSSEGLHKTQYF
TRBV27	TRBJ1-2	once	CASKASSFGIGYGYTF
TRBV6-5	TRBJ2-1	NA	CASNIAGLYNEQFF
TRBV7-9	TRBJ2-7	NA	CASSRIRDGPYEQYF
TRBV28	TRBJ2-7	NA	CASRLQGTGYEQYF
TRBV6-5	TRBJ2-7	NA	CASSHPGTGGAEQYF
TRBV21-1	TRBJ1-1	once	CASSKVGDRGRSTEAFF
TRBV4-1	TRBJ1-2	NA	CASSQDRGHAGEGYTF
TRBV7-7	TRBJ2-1	NA	CASSLYQAGALGPAHEQFF
TRBV28	TRBJ1-5	NA	CASIDHAGNQPQHF
TRBV6-1	TRBJ2-3	NA	CASSTPIDTQYF
TRBV6-1	TRBJ2-7	NA	CASSDPGLFYEQYF
TRBV5-4	TRBJ2-7	NA	CASSLRQGAYEQYF
TRBV11-2	TRBJ2-7	NA	CASSWTGGGEQYF
TRBV14	TRBJ1-1	NA	CASSQAEQGNTEAFF
TRBV6-5	TRBJ2-5	NA	CASSRPQEGETQYF
TRBV9	TRBJ1-2	NA	CASSVDEWATGLIAGIGYGYTF
TRBV5-4	TRBJ2-3	NA	CASSFTGMGTDTQYF
TRBV6-5	TRBJ2-1	NA	CASSPLGSGNEQFF
TRBV10-3	TRBJ2-7	NA	CAISSEGYEQYF
TRBV27	TRBJ1-5	NA	CASSLQQGEEPQHF
TRBV6-1	TRBJ1-6	NA	CASSEASLQQGNSPLHF
TRBV21-1	TRBJ1-2	NA	CASSPTLGYTF
TRBV25-1	TRBJ1-4	NA	CASSVSGTGEMANEKLFF
TRBV11-2	TRBJ1-1	NA	CASSSGQAIMNTEAFF
TRBV7-9	TRBJ2-7	few	CASRGPGQGGYEQYF
TRBV7-7	TRBJ2-2	NA	CASSPRTSGASGTGELFF
TRBV4-1	TRBJ2-3	NA	CASSQVGADTQYF
TRBV4-1	TRBJ2-7	NA	CASSQVDSSSYEQYF